This passage covers 17 T cell receptor beta chains from one sample sequenced in a study of radiation and T cells in renal cell carcinoma. The time point denotes: blood 2 weeks post-SBRT. As to treatment: 15 Gy SBRT to primary tumor, nephrectomy 4 weeks later. The assay was immunoSEQ multiplex PCR, and TCRdb's table has in-frame clones only and misses some. The sample yields about 49,000 clones, 80% seen once. The sample consisted of blood, taken from a patient whose treatment included radiotherapy and nephrectomy. The origin of the receptors is a woman between 65 and 79 years old with renal cell carcinoma.

The rearrangement links TRBV19 to TRBJ1-5, with 9 positions matching TRBD1. The CDR3 spans 14 residues. In germline, CDR1 is LNHDA, CDR2 SQIVND (reference sequence). Germline trimming cut 5 bases from V and 12 bases from J; bases unmatched to any gene: 11. The CDR3 DNA reads as TGTGCCAGTAGTCCCCGGGACAGGGCTATAAACCAGCATTTT. It is translated as CASSPRDRAINQHF.

J is TRBJ1-2 and V is TRBV29-1; no definite D call. V dropped 3 bases and J dropped 8 bases, with 13 bases sitting between them. This CDR3 has 12 amino acids. The V gene's germline CDR1 is SQVTM and CDR2 ANQGSEA. The CDR3 loop reads CSVEGERTGYTF. CDR3 bases: TGCAGCGTTGAGGGAGAACGTACAGGCTACACCTTC. The full variable domain, rest sourced from reference TRBV29-1 and TRBJ1-2, is SAVISQKPSRDICQRGTSLTIQCQVDSQVTMMFWYRQQPGQSLTLIATANQGSEATYESGFVIDKFPISRPNLTFSTLTVSNMSPEDSSIYLCSVEGERTGYTFGSGTRLTVV.

This clone was counted only a few times. The chain combines TRBV5-1 with TRBJ1-4, with 7 bases aligning to TRBD1. J gave up 8 bases and V 4 bases, and 11 bases lay outside the gene matches. This CDR3 spans 15 amino acids. CDR1 and CDR2 from the germline V gene are SGHRS and YFSETQ. The CDR3 loop is CASSDGGGQGEKLFF. In DNA form, the CDR3 reads TGCGCCAGCAGCGACGGAGGGGGCCAGGGGGAAAAACTGTTTTTT.

The chain combines TRBV5-8 with TRBJ2-6; D call uncertain. This CDR3 comprises 15 residues. The germline V gene encodes CDR1 SGHTS and CDR2 YDEGEE. The V end was cut by 0 bases, the J end by 0 bases, with 4 bases between. CDR3 coding DNA: TGTGCCAGCAGCTTGGATGGCTCTGGGGCCAACGTCCTGACTTTC. Encoded protein: CASSLDGSGANVLTF.

V usage is TRBV6-6 and J usage is TRBJ1-1; D unresolved. The V end was cut by 6 bases, the J end by 11 bases, with 10 bases between. The CDR3 loop spans 10 amino acids. In germline, CDR1 is MNHNY, CDR2 SVGAGI (reference sequence). The CDR3 nucleotides are TGTGCCAGCAGCCAGACCAACGCTTTCTTT. This encodes CASSQTNAFF.

Only a few counts were recorded for this clone. The J gene is TRBJ1-3, the V gene TRBV7-9; 9 nucleotides agree with TRBD1. V shed 2 bases, J shed 2 bases, and the junction held 4 bases outside the gene matches. The CDR3 is 16 amino acids. Germline CDR1 and CDR2: SEHNR and FQNEAQ (reference sequence). The CDR3 sequence: CASSLTGGSAGNTIYF. CDR3 DNA sequence: TGTGCCAGCAGCTTAACAGGGGGCTCGGCTGGAAACACCATATATTTT.

This rearrangement joins TRBV5-4 to TRBJ1-1, with TRBD1 as a possible D gene (5 bases). Germline CDR1 SGHNT, CDR2 YYREEE (reference sequence). V dropped 3 bases and J dropped 4 bases, with 19 bases sitting between them. The CDR3 consists of 16 residues. The CDR3 spells CASSSAGKTTLTEAFF. Here the CDR3 DNA reads TGTGCCAGCAGCTCCGCAGGGAAAACTACTCTCACTGAAGCTTTCTTT.

The chain links TRBV13 to TRBJ1-1; 7 bases are a match to TRBD1. CDR3 length: 14 residues. Per germline, CDR1 PRHDT and CDR2 FYEKMQ (reference sequence). The ends lost 8 bases at V and 1 base at J; junction bases unmatched: 7. Written as DNA, the CDR3 is TGTGCCAGCGGCGAGGGACAGAGGAACACTGAAGCTTTCTTT. Translation gives CASGEGQRNTEAFF.

The chain is built from TRBV29-1 and TRBJ2-4; D is undetermined. The CDR3 spans 14 residues. Trimming took 4 bases from V and 0 from J, leaving 10 bases between them. CDR1 SQVTM and CDR2 ANQGSEA come from the germline V gene. CDR3 amino acids: CSVGAPRAKNIQYF. The CDR3 bases are TGCAGCGTTGGGGCCCCTCGAGCCAAAAACATTCAGTACTTC.

This sequence joins TRBV19 and TRBJ2-2, with TRBD1 identical over 9 bases. CDR1 and CDR2 from the germline V gene are LNHDA and SQIVND (reference sequence). This CDR3 is 14 amino acids long. V trimming: 7 bases; J trimming: 6 bases; junction bases outside the gene matches: 6. CDR3 DNA sequence: TGTGCCAGTAACCGACAGGGGGGAGCCGGGGAGCTGTTTTTT. It translates to CASNRQGGAGELFF.

The chain joins TRBV29-1 to TRBJ1-5; D gene ambiguous. The germline V gene has CDR1 SQVTM and CDR2 ANQGSEA. Trimming left V 7 bases short and J 5 bases short, with 12 bases between. There are 12 residues in the CDR3. CDR3 amino acids: CSAADTDQPQHF. CDR3 coding DNA: TGCAGCGCCGCCGACACAGATCAGCCCCAGCATTTT.

The chain couples TRBV7-9 to TRBJ1-1; the D gene is possibly TRBD1 (6 bases). Trimming took 7 bases from V and 0 from J, leaving 15 bases between them. The length of the CDR3 is 15 residues. Germline V gene lookup returns CDR1 SEHNR and CDR2 FQNEAQ (reference sequence). CDR3 bases: TGTGCCAGCACTCCCCAGGGGCGCATGAACACTGAAGCTTTCTTT. Protein: CASTPQGRMNTEAFF.

The chain uses TRBV7-2 and TRBJ2-1, with D possibly being TRBD1 (6 bases). Germline loops: CDR1 SGHTA, CDR2 FQGNSA. CDR3 length: 15 amino acids. The germline V and J ends were trimmed by 4 bases and 7 bases, with 17 bases remaining between them. In DNA, the CDR3 is TGTGCCAGCAGCTCCCAGACAGGACTCCCAAATGAGCAGTTCTTC. Translation: CASSSQTGLPNEQFF.

The CDR3 here is CASSHGEKLFF. DNA of the CDR3: TGTGCCAGCAGTCATGGCGAAAAACTGTTTTTT. The chain combines TRBV6-6 with TRBJ1-4; no clear D. Germline V gives CDR1 MNHNY, CDR2 SVGAGI (reference sequence). The CDR3 contains 11 residues. V was clipped by 5 bases and J by 8 bases, with 6 bases between them.

The genes are TRBV5-6 and TRBJ1-2; TRBD1 aligns across 7 bases. This CDR3 has 14 amino acids. With V trimmed by 1 base and J by 4 bases, 4 bases remained unmatched. Germline values: CDR1 SGHDT, CDR2 YYEEEE. The CDR3 region has the DNA TGTGCCAGCAGCTTGTCCGGACAGGTCTATGGCTACACCTTC. Its translation: CASSLSGQVYGYTF.

The rearrangement uses TRBV5-1 and TRBJ2-3; 8 bases are a match to TRBD2. V lost 2 bases and J lost 4; bases outside the gene matches: 6. The CDR3 length is 15 residues. CDR1 and CDR2 from the germline V gene are SGHRS and YFSETQ. CDR3: CASSLAGDGADTQYF. CDR3 in DNA: TGCGCCAGCAGCTTAGCGGGGGATGGGGCAGATACGCAGTATTTT.

V and J are TRBV2 and TRBJ1-2; D possibly corresponds to TRBD1 (6 bases). V lost 6 bases, J lost 6 bases, and 8 bases lay in between. The CDR3 covers 11 residues. Germline CDR1 is SNHLY and CDR2 is FYNNEI. The CDR3 DNA is TGTGCCAGCAGCACAGGGAATGGCTACACCTTC. Residues: CASSTGNGYTF.